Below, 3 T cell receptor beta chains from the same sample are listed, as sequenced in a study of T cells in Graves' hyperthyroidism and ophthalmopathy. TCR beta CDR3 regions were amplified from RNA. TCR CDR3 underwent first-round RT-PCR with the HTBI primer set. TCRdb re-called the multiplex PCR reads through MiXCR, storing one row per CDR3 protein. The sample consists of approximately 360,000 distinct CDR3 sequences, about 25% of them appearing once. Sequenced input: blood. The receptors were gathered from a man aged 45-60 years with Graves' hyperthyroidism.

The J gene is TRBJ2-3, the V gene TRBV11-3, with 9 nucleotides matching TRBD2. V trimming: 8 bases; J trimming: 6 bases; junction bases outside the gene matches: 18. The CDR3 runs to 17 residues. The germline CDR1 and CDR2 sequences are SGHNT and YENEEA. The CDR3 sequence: CASSSGGGGRAMDTQYF. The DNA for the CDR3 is TGTGCCAGCTCTTCGGGAGGTGGCGGGAGGGCCATGGATACGCAGTATTTT.

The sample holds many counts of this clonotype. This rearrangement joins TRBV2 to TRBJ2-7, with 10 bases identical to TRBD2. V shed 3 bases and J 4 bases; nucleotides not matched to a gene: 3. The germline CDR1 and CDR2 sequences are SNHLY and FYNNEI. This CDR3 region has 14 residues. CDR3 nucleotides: TGTGCCAGCAGTGACGGGACTAGCGTTTACGAGCAGTACTTC. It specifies CASSDGTSVYEQYF.

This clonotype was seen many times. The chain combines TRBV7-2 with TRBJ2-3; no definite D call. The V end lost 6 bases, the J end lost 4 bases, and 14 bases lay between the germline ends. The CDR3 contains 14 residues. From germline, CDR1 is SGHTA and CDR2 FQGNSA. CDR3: CASSSPGRPDTQYF. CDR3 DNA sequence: TGTGCCAGCAGTTCCCCGGGCAGACCAGATACGCAGTATTTT.